A selection of T cell receptor beta chains follows, all from one sample in a study of T cell responses to AZD1222 COVID-19 vaccine. Produced via immunoSEQ multiplex PCR; TCRdb's table is partial and in-frame only. The table lists around 90,000 clones, nearly 90% of them singletons. This specimen consisted of peripheral blood, obtained on day 0 of AZD1222 vaccination. The receptors derive from an adult in good health. CDR3s include the opening cysteine and the closing phenylalanine or tryptophan. Each record gives: clone size, V gene, D gene, J gene, CDR3 DNA, CDR3 protein. A D gene is named only where the DNA matches it firmly. Clone size appears in some rows only: once, few, many, or a class for an expanded clone.

clone_size: few
v_call: TRBV2
d_call: -
j_call: TRBJ1-1
cdr3_nt: TGTGCCAGCAGACAGGGATGGAACACTGAAGCTTTCTTT
cdr3_aa: CASRQGWNTEAFF

clone_size: -
v_call: TRBV30
d_call: -
j_call: TRBJ1-4
cdr3_nt: TGTGCCTGGAGTCAGGTCCCCCAAAATGAAAAACTGTTTTTT
cdr3_aa: CAWSQVPQNEKLFF

clone_size: -
v_call: TRBV6-2/TRBV6-3
d_call: -
j_call: TRBJ1-2
cdr3_nt: TGTGCCAGCAGTCCACCCCGCGCGGAAGGCTACACCTTC
cdr3_aa: CASSPPRAEGYTF

clone_size: -
v_call: TRBV6-2/TRBV6-3
d_call: TRBD1
j_call: TRBJ1-5
cdr3_nt: TGTGCCAGCAGTCTTGGGACAGGGCCTAATCAGCCCCAGCATTTT
cdr3_aa: CASSLGTGPNQPQHF

clone_size: -
v_call: TRBV28
d_call: -
j_call: TRBJ2-7
cdr3_nt: TGTGCCAGCAGTTTTCCCCCCCTCAGCGAGCAGTACTTC
cdr3_aa: CASSFPPLSEQYF

clone_size: -
v_call: TRBV14
d_call: -
j_call: TRBJ2-7
cdr3_nt: TGTGCCAGCAGTTCTAGGACCGTGGATGGCTACGAGCAGTACTTC
cdr3_aa: CASSSRTVDGYEQYF

clone_size: -
v_call: TRBV3-1/TRBV3-2
d_call: -
j_call: TRBJ1-4
cdr3_nt: TGTGCCAGCAGCCAGGATCAAACTAATGAAAAACTGTTTTTT
cdr3_aa: CASSQDQTNEKLFF

clone_size: -
v_call: TRBV28
d_call: -
j_call: TRBJ1-1
cdr3_nt: TGTGCCAGCAGCCGGGCTCAGTACACTGAAGCTTTCTTT
cdr3_aa: CASSRAQYTEAFF

clone_size: -
v_call: TRBV5-4
d_call: -
j_call: TRBJ1-6
cdr3_nt: TGTGCCAGCAGCTTAGCTGGGGGGCCTGGGTCACCCCTCCACTTT
cdr3_aa: CASSLAGGPGSPLHF

clone_size: -
v_call: TRBV6-5
d_call: -
j_call: TRBJ1-4
cdr3_nt: TGTGCCAGCGATACAGGGCAGGCTAATGAAAAACTGTTTTTT
cdr3_aa: CASDTGQANEKLFF

clone_size: -
v_call: TRBV10-1
d_call: -
j_call: TRBJ2-7
cdr3_nt: TGCGCCAGCATGGGACCGTGGTCCTACGAGCAGTACTTC
cdr3_aa: CASMGPWSYEQYF

clone_size: -
v_call: TRBV6-5
d_call: TRBD1
j_call: TRBJ1-5
cdr3_nt: TGTGCCAGCAGCCGGACAGGGATCGGTTCGGCATTACATTTT
cdr3_aa: CASSRTGIGSALHF

clone_size: -
v_call: TRBV18
d_call: -
j_call: TRBJ2-7
cdr3_nt: TGTGCCAGCTCGCCAGCGGTCAGCTCCTACGAGCAGTACTTC
cdr3_aa: CASSPAVSSYEQYF

clone_size: -
v_call: TRBV7-3
d_call: -
j_call: TRBJ2-1
cdr3_nt: TGTGCCAGCAGCTTAATGCAGGTTCCGTACAATGAGCAGTTCTTC
cdr3_aa: CASSLMQVPYNEQFF

clone_size: -
v_call: TRBV4-2
d_call: -
j_call: TRBJ1-3
cdr3_nt: TGTGCCAGCAGCCTTAGTGAAGGGACAAGAAACACCATATATTTT
cdr3_aa: CASSLSEGTRNTIYF

clone_size: -
v_call: TRBV18
d_call: -
j_call: TRBJ2-2
cdr3_nt: TGTGCCAGCTCACTGGTCACCGGGGAGCTGTTTTTT
cdr3_aa: CASSLVTGELFF

clone_size: -
v_call: TRBV27
d_call: -
j_call: TRBJ1-6
cdr3_nt: TGTGCCAGCAGTTTTATCAGGGGTTCGGATTCACCCCTCCACTTT
cdr3_aa: CASSFIRGSDSPLHF

clone_size: -
v_call: TRBV10-3
d_call: -
j_call: TRBJ1-6
cdr3_nt: TGTGCCATCAGTGGCCAAGGACAGCTCAATTCACCCCTCCACTTT
cdr3_aa: CAISGQGQLNSPLHF

clone_size: -
v_call: TRBV4-3
d_call: -
j_call: TRBJ2-3
cdr3_nt: TGCGCCAGCAGCCAAGGTGGTAGCACAGATACGCAGTATTTT
cdr3_aa: CASSQGGSTDTQYF

clone_size: -
v_call: TRBV5-1
d_call: TRBD1
j_call: TRBJ2-7
cdr3_nt: TGCGCCAGCAGCTTGTCACAGACAGGGGCGAGTGAGCAGTACTTC
cdr3_aa: CASSLSQTGASEQYF

clone_size: -
v_call: TRBV6-5
d_call: -
j_call: TRBJ2-7
cdr3_nt: TGTGCCAGCAGCGGGGACCTCAATTACGAGCAGTACTTC
cdr3_aa: CASSGDLNYEQYF

clone_size: -
v_call: TRBV6-6
d_call: -
j_call: TRBJ1-6
cdr3_nt: TGTGCCAGCAGCCCCTTGGACGGCAAAATAAATCCCCTCCACTTT
cdr3_aa: CASSPLDGKINPLHF

clone_size: -
v_call: TRBV13
d_call: -
j_call: TRBJ1-1
cdr3_nt: TGTGCCAGCAGCTTAGGGTCAGGGGTAGAAGCTTTCTTT
cdr3_aa: CASSLGSGVEAFF

clone_size: -
v_call: TRBV3-1/TRBV3-2
d_call: -
j_call: TRBJ2-1
cdr3_nt: TGTGCCAGCAGCCGTAGTTACAATGAGCAGTTCTTC
cdr3_aa: CASSRSYNEQFF

clone_size: -
v_call: TRBV7-2
d_call: TRBD2
j_call: TRBJ2-3
cdr3_nt: TGTGCCAGCAGCTTGAGCGGGGGAAGCACAGATACGCAGTATTTT
cdr3_aa: CASSLSGGSTDTQYF

clone_size: -
v_call: TRBV4-2
d_call: -
j_call: TRBJ2-2
cdr3_nt: TGTGCCAGCAGCCCTCAGACTAGACTCTTAACCGGGGAGCTGTTTTTT
cdr3_aa: CASSPQTRLLTGELFF

clone_size: -
v_call: TRBV6-5
d_call: TRBD1
j_call: TRBJ1-1
cdr3_nt: TGTGCCAGCAGTTACCGGACAGGGGGCACTGAAGCTTTCTTT
cdr3_aa: CASSYRTGGTEAFF

clone_size: -
v_call: TRBV7-2
d_call: -
j_call: TRBJ2-7
cdr3_nt: TGTGCCAGCAGCACAGACACCTACGAGCAGTACTTC
cdr3_aa: CASSTDTYEQYF

clone_size: -
v_call: TRBV7-9
d_call: -
j_call: TRBJ1-1
cdr3_nt: TGTGCCAGCAGCACCGTCGGGGAGGGCACTGAAGCTTTCTTT
cdr3_aa: CASSTVGEGTEAFF

clone_size: -
v_call: TRBV28
d_call: -
j_call: TRBJ1-1
cdr3_nt: TGTGCCAGCAGGTCCACCTCGAACACTGAAGCTTTCTTT
cdr3_aa: CASRSTSNTEAFF

clone_size: once
v_call: TRBV12-5
d_call: TRBD1
j_call: TRBJ2-7
cdr3_nt: TGTGCTAGTAAGGGACAGGTGGGGAACGAGCAGTACTTC
cdr3_aa: CASKGQVGNEQYF

clone_size: -
v_call: TRBV2
d_call: -
j_call: TRBJ1-5
cdr3_nt: TGTGCCAGCAGTGAAGGGCCGGCGGGCAATCAGCCCCAGCATTTT
cdr3_aa: CASSEGPAGNQPQHF

clone_size: -
v_call: TRBV10-3
d_call: -
j_call: TRBJ1-3
cdr3_nt: TGTGCCATCAGTGGGGGAGAGGGTTACACCATATATTTT
cdr3_aa: CAISGGEGYTIYF

clone_size: -
v_call: TRBV7-3
d_call: -
j_call: TRBJ2-7
cdr3_nt: TGTGCCAGCAGCTCCCAATCCTCCCCGTTTGAGCAGTACTTC
cdr3_aa: CASSSQSSPFEQYF

clone_size: -
v_call: TRBV7-2
d_call: -
j_call: TRBJ1-1
cdr3_nt: TGTGCCAGCAGCTTATCAAGGGCGAACACTGAAGCTTTCTTT
cdr3_aa: CASSLSRANTEAFF

clone_size: -
v_call: TRBV7-3
d_call: -
j_call: TRBJ2-4
cdr3_nt: TGTGCCAGCAGCCCCGAGGCGGCCGGTAAAAACATTCAGTACTTC
cdr3_aa: CASSPEAAGKNIQYF

clone_size: -
v_call: TRBV5-1
d_call: TRBD1
j_call: TRBJ1-1
cdr3_nt: TGCGCCAGCAGGGGCGGGACAGCGGCGACTGAAGCTTTCTTT
cdr3_aa: CASRGGTAATEAFF

clone_size: -
v_call: TRBV23-1
d_call: -
j_call: TRBJ1-2
cdr3_nt: TGCGCCAGCAGTCCGGACAAACCCTATGGCTACACCTTC
cdr3_aa: CASSPDKPYGYTF

clone_size: -
v_call: TRBV27
d_call: -
j_call: TRBJ1-2
cdr3_nt: TGTGCCAGCAGTTTGGGCAGGGGAGATGGCTACACCTTC
cdr3_aa: CASSLGRGDGYTF

clone_size: -
v_call: TRBV7-6
d_call: TRBD1
j_call: TRBJ1-1
cdr3_nt: TGTGCCAGCAGCACTCGACAGGGAGGGAACACTGAAGCTTTCTTT
cdr3_aa: CASSTRQGGNTEAFF

clone_size: -
v_call: TRBV7-3
d_call: TRBD2
j_call: TRBJ2-3
cdr3_nt: TGTGCCAGCAGCAGCCCCGGGGGGGCGGGGACAGATACGCAGTATTTT
cdr3_aa: CASSSPGGAGTDTQYF

clone_size: -
v_call: TRBV2
d_call: -
j_call: TRBJ2-7
cdr3_nt: TGTGCCAGCAGTGAGGCCCAGACCACGACGGACCGCTCCGGGGAGCAGTACTTC
cdr3_aa: CASSEAQTTTDRSGEQYF

clone_size: -
v_call: TRBV27
d_call: -
j_call: TRBJ1-6
cdr3_nt: TGTGCCAGCAGTTTAGGAGCCTCCTATAATTCACCCCTCCACTTT
cdr3_aa: CASSLGASYNSPLHF